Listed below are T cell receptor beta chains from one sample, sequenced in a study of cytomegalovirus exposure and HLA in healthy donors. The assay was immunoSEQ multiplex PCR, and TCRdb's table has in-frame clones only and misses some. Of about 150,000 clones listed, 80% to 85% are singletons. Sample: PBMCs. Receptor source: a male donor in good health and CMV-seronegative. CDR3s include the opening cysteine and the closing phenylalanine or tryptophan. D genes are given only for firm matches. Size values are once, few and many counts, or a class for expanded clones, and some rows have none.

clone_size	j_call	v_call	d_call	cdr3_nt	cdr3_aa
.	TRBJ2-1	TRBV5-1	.	TGCGCCAGCAGCTTGGGGGCAGGACTAAGTTTAAGTGAGCAGTTCTTC	CASSLGAGLSLSEQFF
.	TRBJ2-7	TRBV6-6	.	TGTGCCAGCAGTTACGCGGACAGCTACGAGCAGTACTTC	CASSYADSYEQYF
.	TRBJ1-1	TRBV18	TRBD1	TGTGCCAGCTCATCTAGACGACAGGGGGAGGGTGAAGCTTTCTTT	CASSSRRQGEGEAFF
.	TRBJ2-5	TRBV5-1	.	TGCGCCAGCAGCCCGGGGGTAGCAGCTATAAAAGAGACCCAGTACTTC	CASSPGVAAIKETQYF
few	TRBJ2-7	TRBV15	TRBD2	TGTGCCACCAGCAGAGGCGGGCGGGAGGTGTTGTACGAGCAGTACTTC	CATSRGGREVLYEQYF
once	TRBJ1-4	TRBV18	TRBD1	TGTGCCAGCTCACCAACAAAATCAGGGGGCCGGGATGAAAAACTGTTTTTT	CASSPTKSGGRDEKLFF
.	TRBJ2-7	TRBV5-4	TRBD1	TGTGCCAGCAGCCAAGAGACAGGGCCCTATAGCTCCTACGAGCAGTACTTC	CASSQETGPYSSYEQYF
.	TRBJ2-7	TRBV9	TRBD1	TGTGCCAGCAGCCCCTCCAACAGGGGACGGGCAACCTACGAGCAGTACTTC	CASSPSNRGRATYEQYF
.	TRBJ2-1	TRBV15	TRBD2	TGTGCCACCAGCAGTAACAGGACTAGCGGGGATTGTGAGCAGTTCTTC	CATSSNRTSGDCEQFF
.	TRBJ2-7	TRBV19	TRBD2	TGTGCCGCCGGGGGGGGGAACGAGCAGTACTTC	CAAGGGNEQYF
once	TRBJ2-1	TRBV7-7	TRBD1	TGTGCTAGCAGCTTCGTGGGGATCGGGACAGGGCAGCAGTTCTTC	CASSFVGIGTGQQFF
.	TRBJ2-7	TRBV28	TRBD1	TGTGCCAGCAGTTCCTTGCCTGTCACAGGGGCCTACGAGCAGTACTTC	CASSSLPVTGAYEQYF
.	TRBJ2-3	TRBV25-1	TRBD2	TGTGCCAGCAGTGAATACTCGAAGCGGGGGGGCTTCGATACGCAGTATTTT	CASSEYSKRGGFDTQYF
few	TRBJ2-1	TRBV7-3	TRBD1	TGTGCCAGCAGCCCCCGGACAGGGCACAATGAGCAGTTCTTC	CASSPRTGHNEQFF
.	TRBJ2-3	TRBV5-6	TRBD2	TGTGCCAGCAGCCAGCTAGCGGGAGCTAGCACAGATACGCAGTATTTT	CASSQLAGASTDTQYF
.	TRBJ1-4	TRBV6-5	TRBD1	TGTGCCAGCAGGGCCGGACAGGGACGGCTGTTTTTT	CASRAGQGRLFF
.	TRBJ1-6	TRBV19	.	TGTGCCAGTAGTATAGATCGGGGTAATTCACCCCTCCACTTT	CASSIDRGNSPLHF
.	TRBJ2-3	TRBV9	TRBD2	TGTGCCAGCAGCTTGAGCGGGGGGGCGGGCACAGATACGCAGTATTTT	CASSLSGGAGTDTQYF
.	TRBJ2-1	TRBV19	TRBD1	TGTGCCAGTAGTAGCGACAGGGGAAAGGGAAATGAGCAGTTCTTC	CASSSDRGKGNEQFF
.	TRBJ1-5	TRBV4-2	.	TGTGCCAGCAGCCAAGATAGGCGGGTTAGCAATCAGCCCCAGCATTTT	CASSQDRRVSNQPQHF
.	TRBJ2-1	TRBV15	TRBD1	TGTGCCACCAGCAGAGGGACAGGCCCGTACAATGAGCAGTTCTTC	CATSRGTGPYNEQFF
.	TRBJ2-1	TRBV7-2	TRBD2	TGTGCCAGCAGCTCGGGACTAGCGGGAGTCTCCTACAATGAGCAGTTCTTC	CASSSGLAGVSYNEQFF
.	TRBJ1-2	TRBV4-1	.	TGCGCCAGCAGCCAACCGACAGCTAACTATGGCTACACCTTC	CASSQPTANYGYTF
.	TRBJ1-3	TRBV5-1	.	TGCGCCAGCAGCTTGGACAGGAGAAACACCATATATTTT	CASSLDRRNTIYF
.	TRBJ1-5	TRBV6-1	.	TGTGCCAGCAGTGAAGTAGAAGGGGAGGCGCGCGGTCAGCCCCAGCATTTT	CASSEVEGEARGQPQHF
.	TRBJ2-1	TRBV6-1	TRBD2	TGTGCCAGCAGTGAGACTAGCAGCCCCGCGGGTGAGCAGTTCTTC	CASSETSSPAGEQFF
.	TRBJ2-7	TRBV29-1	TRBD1	TGCAGCGTCCGGGACAGGGCATCCTACGAGCAGTACTTC	CSVRDRASYEQYF
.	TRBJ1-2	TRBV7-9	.	TGTGCCAGCAGCTTAGGAGGAGGGACTCAAGCTCATGGCTACACCTTC	CASSLGGGTQAHGYTF
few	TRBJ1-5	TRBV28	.	TGTGCCAGCAGTCCCCCGGGACAACGGTATAGCAATCAGCCCCAGCATTTT	CASSPPGQRYSNQPQHF
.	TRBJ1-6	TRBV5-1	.	TGCGCCAGCAGCTTGGGGACAGTCACCTCCTATAATTCACCCCTCCACTTT	CASSLGTVTSYNSPLHF
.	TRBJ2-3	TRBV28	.	TGTGCCATACACATCTCTAGCACAGATACGCAGTATTTT	CAIHISSTDTQYF
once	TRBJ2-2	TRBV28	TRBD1	TGTGCCAGCACAACCGGGACAGCAGACTACTATAACACCGGGGAGCTGTTTTTT	CASTTGTADYYNTGELFF
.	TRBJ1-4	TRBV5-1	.	TGCGCCAGCAGCTTCGCAGGGAATAATGAAAAACTGTTTTTT	CASSFAGNNEKLFF
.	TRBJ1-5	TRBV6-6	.	TGTGCCAGCAGACCACGACAGGATAGCAATCAGCCCCAGCATTTT	CASRPRQDSNQPQHF
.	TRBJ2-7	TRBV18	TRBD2	TGTGCCAGCTCACCAGGGGGGCTAGCGGGTGCCATGGTTTACGAGCAGTACTTC	CASSPGGLAGAMVYEQYF
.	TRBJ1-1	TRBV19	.	TGTGCCAGTAGTAGTGACAACTTGAACACTGAAGCTTTCTTT	CASSSDNLNTEAFF
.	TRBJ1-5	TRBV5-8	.	TGTGCCAGCAGCTTGGCTCGGCTGGGCATCAATCAGCCCCAGCATTTT	CASSLARLGINQPQHF
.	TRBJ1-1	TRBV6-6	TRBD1	TGTGCCAGCACTGAACAGGGGGTCGCTTTCTTT	CASTEQGVAFF
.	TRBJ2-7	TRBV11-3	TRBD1	TGTGCCAGCCAGGACAGGGGCGAGCAGTACTTC	CASQDRGEQYF
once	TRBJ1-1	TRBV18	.	TGTGCCAGCTCTCCGGGAGCAAACACTGAAGCTTTCTTT	CASSPGANTEAFF
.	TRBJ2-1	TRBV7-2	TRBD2	TGTGCCAGCAGCCCCCGACGGACTAGCGTGTACAATGAGCAGTTCTTC	CASSPRRTSVYNEQFF
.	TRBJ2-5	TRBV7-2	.	TGTGCCAGCAGTTATACGGACAGACGGCAGACCCAGTACTTC	CASSYTDRRQTQYF
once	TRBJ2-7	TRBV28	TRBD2	TGTGCCATCCTTAGCGGGAGATCCTACGAGCAGTACTTC	CAILSGRSYEQYF
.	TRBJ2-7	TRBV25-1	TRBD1	TGTGCCAGCAGTGCTACAGGGGTTCGAACCTACGAGCAGTACTTC	CASSATGVRTYEQYF